Listed below are T cell receptor beta chains from one sample, sequenced in a study of T cell responses to AZD1222 COVID-19 vaccine. Assay used: immunoSEQ multiplex PCR; TCRdb lists only in-frame clones, some missing. Among approximately 140,000 clones, about 90% were seen once, and the ten largest hold about a tenth. The sequenced sample was peripheral blood, obtained 28 days after the second AZD1222 dose. These receptors originate from an adult who received the AZD1222 COVID-19 vaccine. CDR3s include the opening cysteine and the closing phenylalanine or tryptophan. D genes are given only for firm matches. Some rows mark clone size as missing; the rest say once, few, many or name a class of expanded clone.

>TRBV9|NA|TRBJ2-1|NA
CASSPYLTAGGNEQFF
TGTGCCAGCAGCCCATACCTAACCGCCGGAGGAAATGAGCAGTTCTTC
>TRBV6-5|TRBD1|TRBJ1-2|NA
CASSYSRAGGNHGYTF
TGTGCCAGCAGTTACTCGAGGGCAGGGGGGAATCATGGCTACACCTTC
>TRBV6-1|NA|TRBJ1-2|NA
CASSEDGYGYTF
TGTGCCAGCAGTGAAGACGGCTATGGCTACACCTTC
>TRBV9|NA|TRBJ2-3|NA
CASSETTDTQYF
TGTGCCAGCAGCGAAACCACAGATACGCAGTATTTT
>TRBV19|TRBD1|TRBJ1-5|NA
CASSTGQGGSQPQHF
TGTGCCAGTAGTACCGGACAGGGAGGGTCTCAGCCCCAGCATTTT
>TRBV5-1|NA|TRBJ2-3|NA
CASSWTQIPSTDTQYF
TGCGCCAGCAGCTGGACCCAGATACCAAGCACAGATACGCAGTATTTT
>TRBV12-3/TRBV12-4|NA|TRBJ2-7|NA
CASSLGTGYEQYF
TGTGCCAGCAGTTTGGGGACTGGTTACGAGCAGTACTTC
>TRBV18|NA|TRBJ2-7|NA
CASSPSTRPTYEQYF
TGTGCCAGCTCACCAAGCACCAGACCTACCTACGAGCAGTACTTC
>TRBV27|NA|TRBJ1-1|NA
CASSFSGGTEAFF
TGTGCCAGCAGTTTTTCTGGGGGCACTGAAGCTTTCTTT
>TRBV27|TRBD2|TRBJ2-1|few
CASSFSGNSEQFF
TGTGCCAGCAGTTTCAGCGGGAACAGTGAGCAGTTCTTC
>TRBV6-2/TRBV6-3|NA|TRBJ1-1|NA
CASSYGQGEAFF
TGTGCCAGCAGTTACGGTCAGGGTGAAGCTTTCTTT
>TRBV24-1|NA|TRBJ2-3|NA
CATSDPGYGTDTQYF
TGTGCCACCAGTGATCCAGGGTATGGCACAGATACGCAGTATTTT
>TRBV18|NA|TRBJ1-2|few
CASSPRPSDGYTF
TGTGCCAGCTCACCACGGCCGTCGGATGGCTACACCTTC
>TRBV6-1|TRBD1|TRBJ1-1|once
CASSEAGGHTEAFF
TGTGCCAGCAGTGAGGCAGGGGGCCACACTGAAGCTTTCTTT
>TRBV2|NA|TRBJ2-5|NA
CASGWAEETQYF
TGTGCCAGCGGCTGGGCAGAAGAGACCCAGTACTTC
>TRBV19|NA|TRBJ1-5|NA
CASRKAEGGRDQPQHF
TGTGCCAGTAGAAAGGCCGAGGGAGGGCGCGATCAGCCCCAGCATTTT
>TRBV7-9|NA|TRBJ2-1|NA
CASSFGLVYDGEQFF
TGTGCCAGCAGCTTCGGTCTGGTCTATGATGGCGAGCAGTTCTTC
>TRBV7-8|NA|TRBJ1-5|NA
CASSRRGAGQPQHF
TGTGCCAGCAGCCGACGCGGGGCGGGTCAGCCCCAGCATTTT
>TRBV6-5|TRBD1|TRBJ1-4|NA
CASTTGTATNEKLFF
TGTGCCAGCACCACCGGGACAGCAACTAATGAAAAACTGTTTTTT
>TRBV5-4|NA|TRBJ1-1|NA
CASNTPGGTEAFF
TGTGCCAGCAACACCCCGGGAGGAACTGAAGCTTTCTTT
>TRBV5-1|NA|TRBJ1-2|few
CASSDTVGGYTF
TGCGCCAGCAGTGACACGGTGGGTGGCTACACCTTC
>TRBV5-4|NA|TRBJ1-1|NA
CASSLGEGGNTEAFF
TGTGCCAGCAGCTTGGGGGAAGGAGGGAACACTGAAGCTTTCTTT
>TRBV5-5|NA|TRBJ1-1|NA
CASRAIPVRDYTEAFF
TGTGCCAGCCGGGCGATTCCGGTTAGAGATTACACTGAAGCTTTCTTT
>TRBV2|NA|TRBJ1-1|NA
CASRDMNTEAFF
TGTGCCAGCAGGGATATGAACACTGAAGCTTTCTTT
>TRBV4-2|NA|TRBJ2-1|NA
CASSQERENEQFF
TGTGCCAGCAGCCAGGAACGGGAGAATGAGCAGTTCTTC
>TRBV15|NA|TRBJ1-6|NA
CATSRDSRGYNSPLHF
TGTGCCACCAGCAGAGATAGTCGGGGTTATAATTCACCCCTCCACTTT
>TRBV28|NA|TRBJ1-5|NA
CASSFLGAGNQPQHF
TGTGCCAGCAGTTTCCTCGGGGCAGGCAATCAGCCCCAGCATTTT
>TRBV28|NA|TRBJ1-2|NA
CASRPGGDYGYTF
TGTGCCAGCCGTCCGGGGGGCGACTATGGCTACACCTTC
>TRBV4-2|TRBD2|TRBJ2-7|NA
CASSPSRVVAGAFYEQYF
TGTGCCAGCAGCCCGTCTCGGGTGGTAGCGGGGGCTTTCTACGAGCAGTACTTC
>TRBV27|TRBD1|TRBJ1-1|NA
CASSFGDRGLYTEAFF
TGTGCCAGCAGTTTCGGGGACAGGGGGCTCTACACTGAAGCTTTCTTT
>TRBV5-8|NA|TRBJ2-7|NA
CASSLVGYEQYF
TGTGCCAGCAGCTTGGTGGGGTACGAGCAGTACTTC
>TRBV25-1|NA|TRBJ1-2|NA
CASSESRSGYTF
TGTGCCAGCAGTGAATCCAGGTCTGGCTACACCTTC
>TRBV28|TRBD1|TRBJ2-1|NA
CASRRRTGAGNEQFF
TGTGCCAGCAGACGACGGACAGGGGCCGGGAATGAGCAGTTCTTC
>TRBV18|NA|TRBJ1-2|NA
CASSPRDGGYTF
TGTGCCAGCTCGCCCCGGGACGGTGGCTACACCTTC
>TRBV5-6|TRBD1|TRBJ1-1|NA
CASSLAGQGAYTEAFF
TGTGCCAGCAGCTTGGCGGGACAGGGGGCGTACACTGAAGCTTTCTTT
>TRBV24-1|TRBD1|TRBJ2-1|NA
CATSERTGGYNEQFF
TGTGCCACCAGTGAACGGACAGGGGGCTACAATGAGCAGTTCTTC
>TRBV5-1|TRBD1|TRBJ1-4|once
CASSLTGTGDEKLFF
TGCGCCAGCAGCTTGACCGGGACAGGCGATGAAAAACTGTTTTTT
>TRBV3-1/TRBV3-2|NA|TRBJ2-2|NA
CASSQDDLVVNTGELFF
TGTGCCAGCAGCCAAGATGATCTAGTAGTCAATACCGGGGAGCTGTTTTTT
>TRBV9|NA|TRBJ1-4|NA
CASSVASGGEKLFF
TGTGCCAGCAGCGTAGCCAGTGGGGGGGAAAAACTGTTTTTT
>TRBV27|NA|TRBJ1-2|NA
CASSPGRWRGDGYTF
TGTGCCAGCAGTCCCGGGAGGTGGAGGGGAGATGGCTACACCTTC
>TRBV5-6|TRBD2|TRBJ2-3|NA
CASSLIAGGLVQYF
TGTGCCAGCAGCTTAATAGCGGGGGGGCTGGTGCAGTATTTT
>TRBV7-9|TRBD2|TRBJ2-5|once
CASSSPFSGGVPQETQYF
TGTGCCAGCAGCTCGCCTTTTAGCGGGGGGGTACCTCAAGAGACCCAGTACTTC
>TRBV28|NA|TRBJ1-4|NA
CASSFQATNEKLFF
TGTGCCAGCAGTTTTCAGGCAACTAATGAAAAACTGTTTTTT
>TRBV3-1/TRBV3-2|NA|TRBJ2-7|NA
CASSQDGFGVLDEQYF
TGTGCCAGCAGCCAAGACGGGTTCGGGGTTCTGGACGAGCAGTACTTC
>TRBV7-2|NA|TRBJ1-3|NA
CASSRQVSGNTIYF
TGTGCCAGCAGCAGACAGGTATCTGGAAACACCATATATTTT
>TRBV5-4|NA|TRBJ2-4|NA
CASSSQAAKNIQYF
TGTGCCAGCAGCTCCCAGGCCGCCAAAAACATTCAGTACTTC
>TRBV7-2|NA|TRBJ1-5|NA
CASSLERGLKPQHF
TGTGCCAGCAGCTTAGAGCGGGGGCTTAAACCCCAGCATTTT
>TRBV15|NA|TRBJ1-1|NA
CATSLARGTEAFF
TGTGCCACCAGCCTGGCTCGTGGCACTGAAGCTTTCTTT
>TRBV7-9|NA|TRBJ1-1|NA
CASRGAGTEAFF
TGTGCCAGCAGAGGCGCGGGGACTGAAGCTTTCTTT
>TRBV6-5|NA|TRBJ2-2|NA
CASSYSYREGELFF
TGTGCCAGCAGTTACTCATACAGGGAAGGGGAGCTGTTTTTT
>TRBV11-2|NA|TRBJ1-2|NA
CASSLDRDAYGYTF
TGTGCCAGCAGCTTAGATAGGGATGCCTATGGCTACACCTTC
>TRBV14|TRBD1|TRBJ1-2|NA
CASSPTGSTNYGYTF
TGTGCCAGCAGCCCGACAGGGAGTACTAACTATGGCTACACCTTC
>TRBV5-1|TRBD1|TRBJ1-4|NA
CASSPGGGAGNEKLFF
TGCGCCAGCAGCCCGGGAGGGGGCGCGGGCAATGAAAAACTGTTTTTT
>TRBV6-6|TRBD1|TRBJ2-7|once
CASSPPNRGLVEQYF
TGTGCCAGCAGTCCCCCCAACAGGGGGCTGGTCGAGCAGTACTTC